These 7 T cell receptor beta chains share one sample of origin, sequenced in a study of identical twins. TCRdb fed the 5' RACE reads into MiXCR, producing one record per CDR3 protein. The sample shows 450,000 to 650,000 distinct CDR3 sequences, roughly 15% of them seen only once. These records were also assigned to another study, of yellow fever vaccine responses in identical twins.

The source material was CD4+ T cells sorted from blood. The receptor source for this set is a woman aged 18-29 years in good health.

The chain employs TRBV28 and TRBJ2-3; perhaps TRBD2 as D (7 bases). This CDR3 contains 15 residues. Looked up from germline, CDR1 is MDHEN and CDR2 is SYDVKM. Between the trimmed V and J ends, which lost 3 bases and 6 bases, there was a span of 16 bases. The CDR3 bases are TGTGCCAGCAGTTTGGCGGGGGCTGACGAGGATACGCAGTATTTT. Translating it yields CASSLAGADEDTQYF. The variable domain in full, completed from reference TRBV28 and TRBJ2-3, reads DVKVTQSSRYLVKRTGEKVFLECVQDMDHENMFWYRQDPGLGLRLIYFSYDVKMKEKGDIPEGYSVSREKKERFSLILESASTNQTSMYLCASSLAGADEDTQYFGPGTRLTVL.

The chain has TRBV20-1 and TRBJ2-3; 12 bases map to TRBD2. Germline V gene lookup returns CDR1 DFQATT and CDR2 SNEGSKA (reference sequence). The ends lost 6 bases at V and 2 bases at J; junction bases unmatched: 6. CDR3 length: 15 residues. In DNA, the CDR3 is TGCAGTGCGACAGGACTAGCGGGGTTCACAGATACGCAGTATTTT. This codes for CSATGLAGFTDTQYF.

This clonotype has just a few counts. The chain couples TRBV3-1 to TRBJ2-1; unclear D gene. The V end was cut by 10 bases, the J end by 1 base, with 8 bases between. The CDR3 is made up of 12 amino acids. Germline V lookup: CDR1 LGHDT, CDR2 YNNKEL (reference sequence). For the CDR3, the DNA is TGTGCCACCAAAGGTTCCTACAATGAGCAGTTCTTC. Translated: CATKGSYNEQFF.

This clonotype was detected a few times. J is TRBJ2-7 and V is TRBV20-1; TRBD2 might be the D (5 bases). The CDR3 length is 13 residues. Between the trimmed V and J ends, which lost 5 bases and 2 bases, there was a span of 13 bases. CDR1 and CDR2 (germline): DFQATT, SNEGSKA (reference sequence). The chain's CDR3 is CSARGEITYEQYF. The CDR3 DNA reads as TGCAGTGCTCGTGGGGAGATAACCTACGAGCAGTACTTC.

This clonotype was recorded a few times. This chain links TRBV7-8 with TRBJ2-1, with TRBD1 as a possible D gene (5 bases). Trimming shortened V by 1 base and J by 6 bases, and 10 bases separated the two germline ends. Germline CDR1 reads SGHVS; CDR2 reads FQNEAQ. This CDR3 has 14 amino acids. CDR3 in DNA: TGTGCCAGCAGCTTAGGTCCAGGGTTCAATGAGCAGTTCTTC. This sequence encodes CASSLGPGFNEQFF.

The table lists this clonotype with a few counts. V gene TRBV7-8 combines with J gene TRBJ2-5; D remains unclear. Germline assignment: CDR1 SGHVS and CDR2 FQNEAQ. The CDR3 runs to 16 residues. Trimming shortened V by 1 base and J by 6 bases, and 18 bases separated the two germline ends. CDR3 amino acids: CASSLVAQTLSKTQYF. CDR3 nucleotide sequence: TGTGCCAGCAGCTTAGTGGCCCAAACCTTGTCAAAGACCCAGTACTTC.

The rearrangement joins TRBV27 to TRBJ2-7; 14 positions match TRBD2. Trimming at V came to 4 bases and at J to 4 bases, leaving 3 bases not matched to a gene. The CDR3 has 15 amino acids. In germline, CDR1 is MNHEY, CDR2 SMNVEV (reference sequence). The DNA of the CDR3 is TGTGCCAGCAGTTCGGGACTAGCGGGAGAATACGAGCAGTACTTC. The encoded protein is CASSSGLAGEYEQYF.